This T cell receptor (beta chain) was identified in a study of OX40 agonist ivuxolimab in advanced cancers. This CDR3 region has 14 residues. From germline, CDR1 is LNHDA and CDR2 SQIVND (reference sequence). Trimming cost V 0 bases and J 5 bases, with 10 bases left between them. The method was immunoSEQ multiplex PCR; TCRdb's version includes in-frame clones alone and lacks a portion of them. The sample contains about 64,000 clones, around nine tenths of which appear only once. Specimen: CD4+ or CD8+ T cells sorted from blood, collected in a trial of the OX40 agonist ivuxolimab. The chain combines TRBV19 with TRBJ2-5; D is ambiguous. This receptor was taken from an adult with an advanced solid tumor such as melanoma, head and neck, liver or kidney cancer. The CDR3 is CASSIEAGSETQYF. CDR3 in DNA: TGTGCCAGTAGTATAGAAGCAGGTTCGGAGACCCAGTACTTC.